The sequence of this T cell receptor beta chain was determined in a study of Ad26.COV2.S vaccination and SARS-CoV-2 variants. Broader study findings: Substantial breadth in spike-specific CD8+ and CD4+ T cell responses was reportedly seen after vaccination. Recipients given vaccine exceeded placebo recipients in spike-specific TCR breadth.

V lost 1 base and J 7 bases, leaving 5 bases between the germline ends. Per germline, CDR1 SGHDN and CDR2 FVKESK. There are 11 residues in the CDR3. The protocol was immunoSEQ multiplex PCR, while the TCRdb copy is restricted to in-frame clones and leaves out a portion. The sample lists a few hundred thousand clones, around nine tenths seen once, with 3.6% in the top ten. As for this clone: The antigen remains unidentified.

As for treatment: approximately 18 received Ad26.COV2.S at low or high dose, single or two shots; 5 received placebo; per-sample allocation not given. The samples date from day 63 after the first vaccine or placebo injection. The receptor comes from a person between 18 and 59 years old who received the Ad26.COV2.S COVID-19 vaccine or a placebo. The rearrangement joins TRBV14 to TRBJ2-7, with no clear D. The source was peripheral blood, collected in a trial of Ad26.COV2.S vaccine versus placebo. As DNA, the CDR3 is TGTGCCAGCAGCCAAGCTAGGGAGCAGTACTTC. It codes for CASSQAREQYF.